The 17 T cell receptor beta chains below were found in one sample sequenced in a study of blood T cell repertoires in COVID-19 (dated by TCRdb to 2020 to 2022). Libraries were made using the immunoSEQ multiplex PCR assay. The table was pulled from immuneACCESS by TCRdb, which kept in-frame rearrangements only. Such tables lose some clones; where checked, under half of the loss comes from unresolved V genes, and the rest has no known cause. This sample comprises some 100,000 clones, about 80% of them detected only once. The top ten clones comprise about 12% of the sample. Sequenced sample: peripheral blood. Source of these receptors: a woman between 65 and 79 years old with acute or convalescent COVID-19.

This rearrangement joins TRBV9 to TRBJ2-7; 9 positions agree with TRBD1. Germline V gene lookup returns CDR1 SGDLS and CDR2 YYNGEE. V shed 4 bases, J shed 3 bases, and the junction held 5 bases outside the gene matches. The CDR3 has 14 amino acids. CDR3 region: CASSPGQGLYEQYF. CDR3 nucleotides: TGTGCCAGCAGCCCAGGACAGGGGCTCTACGAGCAGTACTTC.

This chain joins TRBV5-4 and TRBJ1-2; the match to TRBD1 covers 7 bases. V was pared by 5 bases and J by 10 bases, with 11 bases of the junction left unmatched. The CDR3 totals 13 residues. Germline CDR1 SGHNT, CDR2 YYREEE (reference sequence). CDR3 in DNA: TGTGCCAGCAGTGCTAACAGGGGCATTGCCTACACCTTC. Its translation is CASSANRGIAYTF.

The rearrangement uses TRBV4-1 and TRBJ1-2, with a tentative D call TRBD1 (5 bases). The length of the CDR3 is 14 residues. Trimming left V 1 base short and J 5 bases short, with 11 bases between. Germline-derived CDR1 and CDR2 are MGHRA and YSYEKL. The CDR3 bases are TGCGCCAGCAGCCAAGGCCAGGGAGGGTATGGCTACACCTTC. Its protein product is CASSQGQGGYGYTF.

The count of this clone is one. A single base separates this from a much larger clone, so it may be a read error. The chain carries TRBV28 and TRBJ1-5, with a tentative D call TRBD1 (6 bases). CDR3 length: 14 residues. V lost 5 bases and J lost 2, with 10 bases in between. Germline V gives CDR1 MDHEN, CDR2 SYDVKM. CDR3: CASSPGVGNQPQHF. As DNA, the CDR3 is TGTGCCAGCAGTCCAGGGGTGGGCAATCAGCCCCAGCATTTT.

The chain uses TRBV29-1 and TRBJ1-1; TRBD1 might be the D (6 bases). The CDR3 runs to 13 residues. CDR1 and CDR2 (germline): SQVTM, ANQGSEA. The V and J ends lost 5 bases and 1 base respectively, with 11 bases between them. The CDR3 sequence is CSVRDTENTEAFF. Here the CDR3 DNA reads TGCAGCGTTCGGGACACTGAGAACACTGAAGCTTTCTTT.

This sequence joins TRBV4-2 and TRBJ1-1, with 7 bases identical to TRBD1. V dropped 2 bases and J dropped 1; count of bases not matched to a gene: 1. CDR3 length equals 14 residues. The V gene's germline CDR1 is LGHNA and CDR2 YNFKEQ. The DNA of the CDR3 is TGTGCCAGCAGCCAAACAGGGGCGAACACTGAAGCTTTCTTT. Amino acids: CASSQTGANTEAFF.

The chain is built from TRBV9 and TRBJ2-1, with TRBD1 identical over 7 bases. This CDR3 region has 15 residues. V shed 0 bases and J 4 bases; nucleotides not matched to a gene: 4. CDR1 is SGDLS and CDR2 is YYNGEE in the germline V gene. Here the CDR3 reads CASSVGQGRYNEQFF. As DNA, the CDR3 is TGTGCCAGCAGCGTAGGACAGGGAAGATACAATGAGCAGTTCTTC.

This clone was counted a single time. The CDR3 reads CASSYLTGVEKLFF. In nucleotides, the CDR3 is TGTGCCAGCAGTTATTTAACAGGGGTCGAAAAACTGTTTTTT. The chain uses TRBV28 and TRBJ1-4; 7 nucleotides align to TRBD1. The CDR3 runs 14 residues. Germline V lookup: CDR1 MDHEN, CDR2 SYDVKM. V lost 4 bases, J lost 8 bases, and 7 bases stayed unmatched. Full variable domain (remainder filled in from reference TRBV28 and TRBJ1-4): DVKVTQSSRYLVKRTGEKVFLECVQDMDHENMFWYRQDPGLGLRLIYFSYDVKMKEKGDIPEGYSVSREKKERFSLILESASTNQTSMYLCASSYLTGVEKLFFGSGTQLSVL.

The gene calls are TRBV24-1 and TRBJ2-2; D not resolved. The CDR3 is made up of 15 amino acids. Germline V lookup: CDR1 KGHDR, CDR2 SFDVKD. V was trimmed by 3 bases and J by 5 bases, leaving 12 bases between them. The CDR3 region is CATSDPSSGTGELFF. The CDR3 nucleotides are TGTGCCACCAGTGATCCGTCGTCCGGGACCGGGGAGCTGTTTTTT.

This clone showed up just a few times. The chain couples TRBV6-2 or TRBV6-3 to TRBJ1-1, with 7 nucleotides matching TRBD1. The germline CDR1 and CDR2 sequences are MNHEY and SVGEGT. With 4 bases clipped from V and 5 bases from J, the junction kept 7 bases outside the gene matches. The CDR3 extends over 14 amino acids. CDR3 residues: CASSFDLTGTEAFF. The CDR3 DNA reads TGTGCCAGCAGTTTCGACCTGACAGGGACTGAAGCTTTCTTT.

This clone was seen just once. This rearrangement joins TRBV12-3 or TRBV12-4 to TRBJ2-5, with 7 bases lining up with TRBD1. The V segment lost 6 bases and the J segment 4 bases; nucleotides outside the gene matches: 5. This CDR3 is built from 13 residues. The CDR3 sequence: CASSLQGRETQYF. Written as DNA, the CDR3 is TGTGCCAGCAGCTTACAGGGGAGAGAGACCCAGTACTTC.

The genes are TRBV2 and TRBJ2-7; D may be TRBD2 (5 bases). The germline V and J ends were trimmed by 0 bases and 4 bases, with 16 bases remaining between them. This CDR3 has 16 amino acids. Germline values: CDR1 SNHLY, CDR2 FYNNEI. The CDR3 region is CASSEAGAIGGYEQYF. The CDR3 DNA is TGTGCCAGCAGTGAAGCGGGAGCGATAGGAGGATACGAGCAGTACTTC.

The chain employs TRBV30 and TRBJ1-6; D not certain. V was trimmed by 2 bases and J by 0 bases, leaving 11 bases between them. This CDR3 region has 16 residues. Per germline, CDR1 GTSNPN and CDR2 SVGIG (reference sequence). CDR3 DNA: TGTGCCTGGAGTATGGGCCAGAGCTCCTATAATTCACCCCTCCACTTT. The encoded protein is CAWSMGQSSYNSPLHF.

This clone was counted once. The chain couples TRBV7-3 to TRBJ1-1; D is ambiguous. The CDR3 is 14 residues long. Trimming cost V 1 base and J 3 bases, with 9 bases left between them. CDR1 and CDR2 from the germline V gene are SGHTA and FQGTGA. DNA of the CDR3: TGTGCCAGCAGCTTAAAAGGCGGGGACACTGAAGCTTTCTTT. This encodes CASSLKGGDTEAFF.

This clone was found once. The V and J genes are TRBV5-1 and TRBJ1-1, with 11 bases fitting TRBD1. J gave up 3 bases and V 2 bases, and 6 bases lay outside the gene matches. The germline CDR1 and CDR2 sequences are SGHRS and YFSETQ. The CDR3 length is 16 residues. CDR3 DNA: TGCGCCAGCAGCTTCAGGACAGGGGGCAGGGACACTGAAGCTTTCTTT. Protein sequence: CASSFRTGGRDTEAFF.

This clone was seen once. The chain is built from TRBV7-9 and TRBJ1-1, with 7 bases identical to TRBD1. Germline V gives CDR1 SEHNR, CDR2 FQNEAQ (reference sequence). The trim removed 4 bases at V and 1 base at J, leaving 3 bases unmatched. CDR3 length equals 14 residues. The CDR3 DNA is TGTGCCAGCAGCTGGGGACAGAAGAACACTGAAGCTTTCTTT. Residues: CASSWGQKNTEAFF.

The chain couples TRBV30 to TRBJ1-2, with 9 bases that match TRBD1. The V gene's germline CDR1 is GTSNPN and CDR2 SVGIG (reference sequence). V lost 4 bases to trimming and J lost 3 bases; unmatched junction nucleotides: 3. The CDR3 totals 13 residues. CDR3 DNA: TGTGCCTGGACCAGGACAGGGGACTATGGCTACACCTTC. Translation: CAWTRTGDYGYTF.